These T cell receptor beta chains were read from a single sample in a study of blood T cell repertoires in COVID-19. TCRdb's table, derived via immunoSEQ multiplex PCR, lists solely in-frame clones and lacks some. The sample carries some 250,000 clones, approximately 86% recorded once. Sequencing was carried out using peripheral blood. Receptors were obtained from a young man with active or convalescent COVID-19. Both conserved end residues are trimmed from each CDR3. Fields, in order: CDR3 length, clone size, V gene, J gene, CDR3 protein. A row's size may be missing; if present it is once, few, many or a size class.

>12|few|TRBV25-1|TRBJ2-3
ASTTGLGTDTQY
>12|NA|TRBV6-5|TRBJ1-1
ASSRGLMNTEAF
>9|NA|TRBV25-1|TRBJ2-1
ASRDTDEQF
>13|NA|TRBV5-6|TRBJ1-2
ASSEAGTGDSGYT
>15|NA|TRBV7-2|TRBJ1-6
ASSLTFFGSSDSPLH
>15|NA|TRBV19|TRBJ2-7
ASSIVASGELIYEQY
>15|NA|TRBV21-1|TRBJ1-5
ASSKGAAGANNQPQH
>14|NA|TRBV7-6|TRBJ2-5
ASSPNSGALSETQY
>13|NA|TRBV30|TRBJ1-1
AWSKPGTGPPEAF
>14|NA|TRBV6-5|TRBJ1-1
ASSYSIGGGRTEAF
>14|NA|TRBV6-5|TRBJ1-2
ASSYLRGTAVDGYT
>15|NA|TRBV5-1|TRBJ2-6
ASSLASRDWGANVLT
>15|few|TRBV5-1|TRBJ2-3
ASSLAPSGEGTGTQY
>13|NA|TRBV4-3|TRBJ1-4
ASSQGQGGVEKLF
>11|NA|TRBV5-1|TRBJ2-3
ASRQGATDTQY
>13|NA|TRBV11-2|TRBJ2-6
ASAGALSGANVLT
>14|NA|TRBV6-2/TRBV6-3|TRBJ1-5
ASSYGGGQGAQPQH
>13|once|TRBV10-1|TRBJ2-7
ASSESRVGPFEQY
>12|NA|TRBV4-1|TRBJ2-7
ASSQTTDVYEQY
>14|NA|TRBV6-1|TRBJ1-2
ASSGTRTGGNYGYT
>11|few|TRBV3-1/TRBV3-2|TRBJ1-2
ASSQVRNYGYT
>11|NA|TRBV27|TRBJ2-7
ASSLSSTYEQY
>11|once|TRBV9|TRBJ2-2
ASSVPESGELF
>14|NA|TRBV3-1/TRBV3-2|TRBJ2-7
ASSPLLGSRPYEQY
>13|NA|TRBV7-3|TRBJ2-7
ASSLPRDRDYEQY
>12|NA|TRBV29-1|TRBJ1-1
SVEEGGFGAEAF
>12|NA|TRBV5-6|TRBJ2-7
ASSLLAGNYEQY
>13|NA|TRBV7-9|TRBJ2-1
ASSLVGNSPNEQF
>14|NA|TRBV4-2|TRBJ1-1
ASSQGQGRMNTEAF
>13|NA|TRBV19|TRBJ1-2
ASRTIQGLYYGYT
>13|NA|TRBV25-1|TRBJ1-6
ASRSRGGFNSPLH
>11|NA|TRBV9|TRBJ2-1
ASSVGQYNEQF
>13|NA|TRBV11-3|TRBJ2-2
ASSFSSGGTGELF
>11|NA|TRBV7-9|TRBJ1-2
ASTLTANYGYT
>9|NA|TRBV10-3|TRBJ2-7
AIRDNYEQY
>14|NA|TRBV5-6|TRBJ2-2
ASSFATGVNTGELF
>12|NA|TRBV6-5|TRBJ1-4
ASRPGTENEKLF
>14|NA|TRBV3-1/TRBV3-2|TRBJ1-2
ASSQDLTGANYGYT
>11|NA|TRBV6-5|TRBJ2-1
ASDRTDRREQF
>10|NA|TRBV3-1/TRBV3-2|TRBJ1-1
ASSQVYPEAF
>9|NA|TRBV5-6|TRBJ2-7
ASSLTSEQY
>16|NA|TRBV7-6|TRBJ2-7
ASSSNREGLGSSYEQY
>12|NA|TRBV20-1|TRBJ2-5
SASLGAGQETQY